This T cell receptor beta chain appears in the sequencing data of a study of regulatory T cells in long-lasting Graves disease. Findings and limits, study-wide: A greater number of public clonotypes (approximately 2,500) was shared by persistent patients than by new patients (about 890).

Time point here: persistent/refractory GD, antithyroid drugs over 5 years with positive TRAb. After RNA was extracted from PBMCs, the TCR library was made from it. This clonotype has more than one count but fewer than ten. What it binds is unknown. Relying on iRepertoire HTBI primers and Arm-PCR of CDR3 regions, the team built TCR beta libraries. In the original processing: Sequenced samples collectively carried roughly 60 TRBV and about 15 TRBJ segments. TCRdb re-called the multiplex PCR reads through MiXCR, storing one row per CDR3 protein. The V and J calls, along with clone size, are taken from TCRdb and not from the paper's own processing. The data hold 500,000 to 800,000 distinct CDR3 sequences, with about 32% observed a single time. This CDR3 contains 13 residues. The V gene end was trimmed by 6 bases and the J gene end by 12 bases; junction bases not matched to a gene: 12. Germline CDR1 SNHLY, CDR2 FYNNEI.

Sequenced here: peripheral blood mononuclear cells (PBMCs), sampled when the disease was refractory, from a patient treated with antithyroid drugs. V gene TRBV2 combines with J gene TRBJ1-1, with 8 positions matching TRBD1. The sequence was collected from a female donor with Graves disease. CDR3 sequence: CASRPAPQGGTFF. The CDR3 region has the DNA TGTGCCAGCAGACCAGCCCCACAGGGGGGAACTTTCTTT.